Each of the 9 T cell receptor beta chains below was sequenced from the same sample in a study of shared clonotypes between healthy human individuals. Libraries were prepared by immunoSEQ multiplex PCR; TCRdb keeps only in-frame clonotypes and omits some of them. Here the sample spans 2,500,000 or so clones, approximately 93% being singletons. Sample: naive CD4+ T cells from PBMCs. Subset defined: CD45RA+ positively selected. The receptors stem from a young man in good health. Some clones in this sample may be carry-over from other donors' samples.

V and J are TRBV18 and TRBJ1-5; 10 bases map to TRBD1. Germline V CDR1 and CDR2: KGHSH, LQKENI. CDR3 length: 16 amino acids. The trim removed 0 bases at V and 7 bases at J, leaving 6 bases unmatched. In nucleotides, the CDR3 is TGTGCCAGCTCACCACCAGGGGACAGGGGTGGGCAGCCCCAGCATTTT. The encoded protein is CASSPPGDRGGQPQHF. Combining the CDR3 with reference TRBV18 and TRBJ1-5 gives the whole variable domain NAGVMQNPRHLVRRRGQEARLRCSPMKGHSHVYWYRQLPEEGLKFMVYLQKENIIDESGMPKERFSAEFPKEGPSILRIQQVVRGDSAAYFCASSPPGDRGGQPQHFGDGTRLSIL.

The J gene is TRBJ2-1, the V gene TRBV30; 7 bases match TRBD2. This CDR3 is built from 13 residues. V lost 1 base, J lost 9 bases, and 6 bases stayed unmatched. From germline, CDR1 is GTSNPN and CDR2 SVGIG (reference sequence). The CDR3 DNA reads as TGTGCCTGGAGTGCAACTTTAGCGGGTGAGCAGTTCTTC. Its protein product is CAWSATLAGEQFF.

The chain couples TRBV2 to TRBJ2-1, with 7 bases lining up with TRBD1. The junction had 7 bases not matched to a gene; V was cut back by 4 bases and J by 4 bases. Germline V gives CDR1 SNHLY, CDR2 FYNNEI. CDR3 length equals 15 residues. CDR3 nucleotide sequence: TGTGCCAGCAGTGTGGAATTCAGGGGGTACAATGAGCAGTTCTTC. Amino acids: CASSVEFRGYNEQFF.

The chain joins TRBV11-3 to TRBJ2-7; TRBD2 agrees at 7 bases. Germline CDR1 reads SGHNT; CDR2 reads YENEEA. V shed 10 bases and J 4 bases; nucleotides not matched to a gene: 19. The CDR3 sequence is 16 residues long. CDR3 nucleotide sequence: TGTGCCACCCACCTTCCGAAATCGGGGGGAAGATACGAGCAGTACTTC. Its protein product is CATHLPKSGGRYEQYF.

This clone came up a few times. V usage is TRBV15 and J usage is TRBJ1-5, with D perhaps matching TRBD1 (5 bases). V was clipped by 3 bases and J by 7 bases, with 13 bases between them. The CDR3 spans 14 residues. In germline, CDR1 is LNHNV, CDR2 YYDKDF (reference sequence). The CDR3: CATSSERGVQPQHF. In DNA, the CDR3 is TGTGCCACCAGCAGCGAAAGAGGGGTGCAGCCCCAGCATTTT.

The CDR3 nucleotides are TGTGCCAGCTCACCACCGCGCGGGACGGGGGAAGAGACCCAGTACTTC. This translates into CASSPPRGTGEETQYF. The chain uses TRBV18 and TRBJ2-5; possibly TRBD2 for D (6 bases). CDR3 length: 16 residues. Germline CDR1 is KGHSH and CDR2 is LQKENI. With 0 bases removed from V and 3 bases from J, the gap between germline ends came to 14 bases.

The chain recombines TRBV5-4 with TRBJ2-3; the D gene is possibly TRBD1 (6 bases). The CDR3 has 16 amino acids. CDR1 is SGHNT, CDR2 YYREEE, per germline (reference sequence). Between the trimmed V and J ends, which lost 0 bases and 1 base, there was a span of 12 bases. The CDR3 region has the DNA TGTGCCAGCAGCTTGGACGGGACACCTCGCACAGATACGCAGTATTTT. Its translation is CASSLDGTPRTDTQYF.

This rearrangement joins TRBV11-2 to TRBJ2-7; 8 bases fit TRBD1. V lost 4 bases, J lost 1 base, and 0 bases stayed unmatched. Per the germline V gene, CDR1 is SGHAT and CDR2 is FQNNGV. This CDR3 comprises 13 residues. CDR3 in amino acids: CASSWDRSYEQYF. CDR3 sequence (DNA): TGTGCCAGCAGCTGGGACAGGTCCTACGAGCAGTACTTC.

On this clone: The sample has other DNA sequences that encode this CDR3 too. The chain uses TRBV9 and TRBJ2-1, with 9 nucleotides matching TRBD2. V shed 0 bases, J shed 4 bases, and the junction held 5 bases outside the gene matches. Germline V gives CDR1 SGDLS, CDR2 YYNGEE. This CDR3 has 16 amino acids. The CDR3 coding sequence is TGTGCCAGCAGCGTAGGTTCTAGCGGGACTTACAATGAGCAGTTCTTC. The encoded protein is CASSVGSSGTYNEQFF. Full variable domain (remainder filled in from reference TRBV9 and TRBJ2-1): DSGVTQTPKHLITATGQRVTLRCSPRSGDLSVYWYQQSLDQGLQFLIQYYNGEERAKGNILERFSAQQFPDLHSELNLSSLELGDSALYFCASSVGSSGTYNEQFFGPGTRLTVL.